These 19 T cell receptor beta chains came from one sample sequenced in a study of cytomegalovirus exposure and HLA in healthy donors. 13 Jbeta primers and 60 Vbeta primers were used for the PCR. Only in-frame clones appear in the TCRdb table, and some are missing; sequencing was by immunoSEQ multiplex PCR. This table holds roughly 130,000 clones, around 83% found once. Specimen: PBMCs. The receptors shown here come from a male donor in good health and CMV-seropositive.

CDR3 sequence: CASSLLQGGNQPQHF. The CDR3, as DNA: TGTGCCAGCAGCTTACTACAGGGCGGCAATCAGCCCCAGCATTTT. The V and J genes are TRBV7-2 and TRBJ1-5, with D possibly being TRBD1 (6 bases). The germline V gene encodes CDR1 SGHTA and CDR2 FQGNSA. This CDR3 contains 15 residues. The germline V and J ends were trimmed by 2 bases and 2 bases, with 10 bases remaining between them.

This chain links TRBV5-8 with TRBJ2-1, with TRBD2 matching 13 bases. The V and J ends lost 1 base and 9 bases, in that order; junction bases with no gene match: 4. The CDR3 consists of 15 residues. Germline V gene lookup returns CDR1 SGHTS and CDR2 YDEGEE. The DNA for the CDR3 is TGTGCCAGCAGCTTGACTAGCGGGAGGGCCGGTGAGCAGTTCTTC. It is translated as CASSLTSGRAGEQFF.

The rearrangement joins TRBV5-1 to TRBJ1-6; TRBD1 aligns across 8 bases. V lost 4 bases to trimming and J lost 6 bases; unmatched junction nucleotides: 9. Germline lookup yields CDR1 SGHRS and CDR2 YFSETQ. The CDR3 totals 16 residues. The CDR3 DNA reads TGCGCCAGCAGCCTAAGGACAGGGCTCGGTAATTCACCCCTCCACTTT. The encoded protein is CASSLRTGLGNSPLHF.

In DNA, the CDR3 is TGCGCCAGCAGCCAAGACTGGGACACGAGAATACTAGCCAAAAACATTCAGTACTTC. Translated: CASSQDWDTRILAKNIQYF. This chain links TRBV4-3 with TRBJ2-4; a weak D match, TRBD1 (6 bases). CDR1 LGHNA and CDR2 YSLEER come from the germline V gene. The CDR3 runs to 19 residues. The V gene lost 0 bases and the J gene lost 0 bases, with 18 bases spanning the gap.

The count of this clone is one. Other DNA sequences in the same sample also yield this CDR3. The J gene is TRBJ2-3, the V gene TRBV27; D not resolved. The CDR3 runs 15 residues. The germline V and J ends were trimmed by 9 bases and 3 bases, with 19 bases remaining between them. Germline CDR1 is MNHEY and CDR2 is SMNVEV (reference sequence). The CDR3 bases are TGTGCCAGTTCCAGTCGAGGTGGGTGGACAGATACGCAGTATTTT. This translates into CASSSRGGWTDTQYF.

The chain links TRBV19 to TRBJ2-5, with 16 bases matching TRBD2. CDR1 and CDR2 (germline): LNHDA, SQIVND (reference sequence). The CDR3 contains 18 residues. J lost 4 bases, V lost 4 bases, and 9 bases had no gene match. The CDR3 here is CASSTRSGLAGGRETQYF. As DNA, the CDR3 is TGTGCCAGTAGTACCCGATCGGGACTAGCGGGAGGGAGAGAGACCCAGTACTTC.

This chain uses TRBV7-6 with TRBJ2-7; 13 bases map to TRBD2. Germline trimming cut 2 bases from V and 6 bases from J; bases unmatched to any gene: 10. The CDR3 runs 17 residues. Germline V gives CDR1 SGHVS, CDR2 FNYEAQ. The CDR3 DNA follows: TGTGCCAGCAGCTTATCCCTACTAGCGGGGGGGCCTTCCGAGCAGTACTTC. Translation gives CASSLSLLAGGPSEQYF.

The chain is built from TRBV18 and TRBJ1-6; 8 nucleotides match TRBD1. V shed 6 bases, J shed 6 bases, and the junction held 16 bases outside the gene matches. Germline V gene sequence: CDR1 KGHSH, CDR2 LQKENI. The CDR3 is 18 amino acids. The CDR3 DNA is TGTGCCAGCTCGGAACGCCGGGGCCAGGGGGCCGCTAATTCACCCCTCCACTTT. Protein: CASSERRGQGAANSPLHF. Full variable domain (rest looked up from reference TRBV18 and TRBJ1-6): NAGVMQNPRHLVRRRGQEARLRCSPMKGHSHVYWYRQLPEEGLKFMVYLQKENIIDESGMPKERFSAEFPKEGPSILRIQQVVRGDSAAYFCASSERRGQGAANSPLHFGNGTRLTVT.

V gene TRBV13 combines with J gene TRBJ2-3, with 9 bases fitting TRBD2. The CDR3 has 17 residues. Trimming at V came to 5 bases and at J to 5 bases, leaving 14 bases not matched to a gene. Looked up from germline, CDR1 is PRHDT and CDR2 is FYEKMQ (reference sequence). In nucleotides, the CDR3 is TGTGCCAGCAGCAATCGGCGGGGGGGTACCTCAGGAGATACGCAGTATTTT. This translates into CASSNRRGGTSGDTQYF.

The chain joins TRBV29-1 to TRBJ2-7; 11 bases are a match to TRBD1. The CDR3 runs to 14 residues. J gave up 4 bases and V 7 bases, and 9 bases lay outside the gene matches. Germline assignment: CDR1 SQVTM and CDR2 ANQGSEA. Here the CDR3 DNA reads TGCAGCGCTCATTTCCGGGACAGGGGGTACGAGCAGTACTTC. This encodes CSAHFRDRGYEQYF.

V gene TRBV11-3 combines with J gene TRBJ2-1, with TRBD2 as a possible D gene (6 bases). The CDR3 contains 19 residues. V was clipped by 5 bases and J by 2 bases, with 25 bases between them. Germline CDR1 SGHNT, CDR2 YENEEA. CDR3 sequence: CASSPPRRRGEGTYNEQFF. The CDR3 DNA reads TGTGCCAGCAGCCCACCCCGGAGGAGGGGAGAGGGGACCTACAATGAGCAGTTCTTC.

The chain employs TRBV4-3 and TRBJ2-2; TRBD2 agrees at 8 bases. V was clipped by 0 bases and J by 0 bases; unmatched bases: 6. Germline CDR1 and CDR2: LGHNA and YSLEER. There are 18 residues in the CDR3. Here the CDR3 reads CASSQDESGSPNTGELFF. CDR3 DNA: TGCGCCAGCAGCCAAGATGAGAGCGGGAGCCCGAACACCGGGGAGCTGTTTTTT.

The chain carries TRBV29-1 and TRBJ2-1; D may be TRBD1 (5 bases). The V gene lost 3 bases and the J gene lost 10 bases, with 19 bases spanning the gap. Germline V gene data show CDR1 as SQVTM and CDR2 as ANQGSEA. The length of the CDR3 is 14 residues. CDR3 amino acids: CSVDGQGISDEQFF. DNA for the CDR3: TGCAGCGTTGACGGGCAGGGAATCTCGGACGAGCAGTTCTTC.

This chain joins TRBV7-9 and TRBJ1-2, with a tentative D call TRBD1 (5 bases). CDR3 length: 15 residues. In germline, CDR1 is SEHNR, CDR2 FQNEAQ (reference sequence). V shed 1 base and J shed 4 bases, with 13 bases lying between them. The CDR3 DNA reads as TGTGCCAGCAGCTTAGGTTCTGGGGCCGCCTATGGCTACACCTTC. Translation: CASSLGSGAAYGYTF.

This clone was seen only a few times. The chain links TRBV7-6 to TRBJ2-1; 8 nucleotides align to TRBD2. The V gene's germline CDR1 is SGHVS and CDR2 FNYEAQ. The CDR3 runs to 17 residues. With 5 bases clipped from V and 2 bases from J, the junction kept 11 bases outside the gene matches. The CDR3 DNA follows: TGTGCCAGCAGCGCAGAGGGAGCGGGGGACCCCTACAATGAGCAGTTCTTC. It specifies CASSAEGAGDPYNEQFF.

The CDR3 bases are TGTGCCAGCAGTGATACTCGGACAGGGGGCGATGGCTACACCTTC. The encoded protein is CASSDTRTGGDGYTF. The chain combines TRBV6-1 with TRBJ1-2; the match to TRBD1 covers 11 bases. Unmatched junction bases numbered 6, after V lost 3 bases and J lost 6 bases. CDR1 is MNHNS and CDR2 is SASEGT in the germline V gene. The CDR3 sequence is 15 residues long.

The sample holds a few counts of this clone. This sequence joins TRBV21-1 and TRBJ1-1; the table's D call, TRBD1, was not checked against the DNA. TRBV21-1 is recorded as a pseudogene. The CDR3 runs to 17 residues. CDR3 bases: TGTGCCAGCAGCAAAGTGCCTACCCAGGGGGCTAACACTGAAGCTTTCTTT. Translated, it gives CASSKVPTQGANTEAFF.

The rearrangement uses TRBV6-5 and TRBJ2-5; 9 positions match TRBD1. The J call could be wrong; TRBJ2-7 is a better fit for the DNA end. Per germline, CDR1 MNHEY and CDR2 SVGAGI. This CDR3 is built from 16 residues. The CDR3 DNA reads as TGTGCCAGCAGTTACTCGTCCGGGACAGGGACCTACGAGCAGTACTTC. Residues: CASSYSSGTGTYEQYF.

This clone was found once. The rearrangement links TRBV7-2 to TRBJ1-1, with D tentatively TRBD1 (6 bases). The germline V gene has CDR1 SGHTA and CDR2 FQGNSA. V was trimmed by 8 bases and J by 4 bases, leaving 14 bases between them. This CDR3 is built from 13 residues. The CDR3 DNA sequence: TGTGCCAGCGGGGGGGCGGCGGGCACTGAAGCTTTCTTT. The encoded protein is CASGGAAGTEAFF. The full variable domain, rest sourced from reference TRBV7-2 and TRBJ1-1, is GAGVSQSPSNKVTEKGKDVELRCDPISGHTALYWYRQSLGQGLEFLIYFQGNSAPDKSGLPSDRFSAERTGGSVSTLTIQRTQQEDSAVYLCASGGAAGTEAFFGQGTRLTVV.